What follows are 5 T cell receptor beta chains derived from one specimen sequenced in a study of T cells in Graves' hyperthyroidism and ophthalmopathy. RNA transcripts yielded amplified TCR beta CDR3 regions. The study used the HTBI primer set for a first-round RT-PCR of the TCR CDR3. TCRdb ran MiXCR on the multiplex PCR reads and lists one entry per CDR3 protein. In the table there are 350,000 to 450,000 distinct CDR3 sequences, 11% to 15% of which are singletons. Sequences were obtained from blood. All receptors derive from a man between 45 and 60 years old with Graves' ophthalmopathy.

The chain recombines TRBV2 with TRBJ2-7, with D perhaps matching TRBD2 (5 bases). Trimming shortened V by 2 bases and J by 2 bases, and 13 bases separated the two germline ends. The CDR3 consists of 15 residues. Germline V gene sequence: CDR1 SNHLY, CDR2 FYNNEI. The CDR3 loop reads CASSESTAGPYEQYF. CDR3 nucleotides: TGTGCCAGCAGTGAATCGACGGCGGGCCCCTACGAGCAGTACTTC. The complete variable domain, with remaining parts taken from reference TRBV2 and TRBJ2-7, reads EPEVTQTPSHQVTQMGQEVILRCVPISNHLYFYWYRQILGQKVEFLVSFYNNEISEKSEIFDDQFSVERPDGSNFTLKIRSTKLEDSAMYFCASSESTAGPYEQYFGPGTRLTVT.

This clonotype has a count of ten or more. The genes are TRBV3-1 and TRBJ2-5; D is unclear. V was trimmed by 4 bases and J by 1 base, leaving 7 bases between them. Germline CDR1 is LGHDT and CDR2 is YNNKEL (reference sequence). This CDR3 comprises 13 residues. The CDR3 loop reads CASSLYPQETQYF. CDR3 nucleotides: TGTGCCAGCAGCCTCTACCCCCAAGAGACCCAGTACTTC.

This chain connects TRBV4-1 to TRBJ1-4; 8 bases are a match to TRBD1. The CDR3 totals 16 residues. The germline V gene encodes CDR1 MGHRA and CDR2 YSYEKL. With 4 bases clipped from V and 7 bases from J, the junction kept 11 bases outside the gene matches. The CDR3 spells CASSPKDRALGEKLFF. The CDR3 region has the DNA TGCGCCAGCAGCCCTAAGGACAGGGCCCTTGGTGAAAAACTGTTTTTT.

This clonotype was picked up many times. The chain combines TRBV20-1 with TRBJ2-3; 8 bases line up with TRBD2. Trimming took 3 bases from V and 2 from J; bases not matched to a gene: 7. The length of the CDR3 is 15 residues. CDR1 and CDR2 (germline): DFQATT, SNEGSKA (reference sequence). In DNA form, the CDR3 reads TGCAGTGCTAGCGGGAGGGCCTCACACACAGATACGCAGTATTTT. The encoded protein is CSASGRASHTDTQYF.

This clonotype was recorded at least ten times. V is TRBV5-1 and J is TRBJ2-7; TRBD2 aligns across 8 bases. Trimming at V came to 1 base and at J to 1 base, leaving 4 bases not matched to a gene. Germline CDR1 reads SGHRS; CDR2 reads YFSETQ. CDR3 length: 15 amino acids. In nucleotides, the CDR3 is TGCGCCAGCAGCTTGCTTGCTAGCGGGTCCTACGAGCAGTACTTC. The encoded protein is CASSLLASGSYEQYF. The full variable domain, in which reference TRBV5-1 and TRBJ2-7 provide the parts outside the CDR3, is KAGVTQTPRYLIKTRGQQVTLSCSPISGHRSVSWYQQTPGQGLQFLFEYFSETQRNKGNFPGRFSGRQFSNSRSEMNVSTLELGDSALYLCASSLLASGSYEQYFGPGTRLTVT.